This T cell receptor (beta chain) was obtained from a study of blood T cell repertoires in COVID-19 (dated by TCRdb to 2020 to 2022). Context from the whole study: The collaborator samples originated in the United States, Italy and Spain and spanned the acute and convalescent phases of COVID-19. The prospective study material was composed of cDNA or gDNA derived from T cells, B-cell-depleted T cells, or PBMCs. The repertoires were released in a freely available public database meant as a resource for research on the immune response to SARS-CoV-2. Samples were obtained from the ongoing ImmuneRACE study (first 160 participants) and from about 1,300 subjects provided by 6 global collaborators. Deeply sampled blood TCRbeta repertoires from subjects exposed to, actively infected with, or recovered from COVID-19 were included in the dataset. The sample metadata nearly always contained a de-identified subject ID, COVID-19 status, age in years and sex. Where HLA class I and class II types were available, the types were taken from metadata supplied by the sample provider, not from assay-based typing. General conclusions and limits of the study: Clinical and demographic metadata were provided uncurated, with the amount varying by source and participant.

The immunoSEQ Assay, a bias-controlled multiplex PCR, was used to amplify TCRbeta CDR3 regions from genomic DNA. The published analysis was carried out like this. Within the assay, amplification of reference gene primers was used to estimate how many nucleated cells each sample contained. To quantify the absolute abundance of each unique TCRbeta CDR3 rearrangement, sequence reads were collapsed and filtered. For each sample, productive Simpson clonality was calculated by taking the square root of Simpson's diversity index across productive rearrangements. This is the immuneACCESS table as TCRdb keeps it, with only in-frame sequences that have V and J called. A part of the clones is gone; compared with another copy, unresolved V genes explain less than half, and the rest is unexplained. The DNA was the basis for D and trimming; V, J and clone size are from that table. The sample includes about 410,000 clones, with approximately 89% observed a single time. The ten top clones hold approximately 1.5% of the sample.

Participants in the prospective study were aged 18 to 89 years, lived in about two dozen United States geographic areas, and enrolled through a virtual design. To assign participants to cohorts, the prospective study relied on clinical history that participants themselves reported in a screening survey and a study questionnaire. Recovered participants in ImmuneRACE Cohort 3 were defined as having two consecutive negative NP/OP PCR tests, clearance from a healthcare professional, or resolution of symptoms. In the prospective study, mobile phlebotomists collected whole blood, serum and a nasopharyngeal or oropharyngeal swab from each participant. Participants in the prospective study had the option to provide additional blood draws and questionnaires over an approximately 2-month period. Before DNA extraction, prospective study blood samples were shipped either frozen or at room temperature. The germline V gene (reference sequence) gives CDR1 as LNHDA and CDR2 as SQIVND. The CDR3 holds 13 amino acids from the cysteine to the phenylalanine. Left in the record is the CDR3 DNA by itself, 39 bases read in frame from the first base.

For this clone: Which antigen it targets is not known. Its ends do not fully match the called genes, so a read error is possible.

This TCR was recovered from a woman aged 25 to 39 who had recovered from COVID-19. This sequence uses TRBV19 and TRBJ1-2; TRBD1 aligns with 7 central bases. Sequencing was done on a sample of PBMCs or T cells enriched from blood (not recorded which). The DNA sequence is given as TGTGCCAGTAGTTTAGACAGGGAAGATGGCTACACCTTC. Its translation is CASSLDREDGYTF.